The present T cell receptor beta chain was sequenced within a study of T-cell reconstitution after alpha-beta-depleted transplantation in children listed by TCRdb under 2016. Broadly, across the study: Using TCR repertoire profiling, the study followed T-cell immune reconstitution in a quantitative way in children after TCRalphabeta/CD19-depleted allogeneic hematopoietic cell transplantation.

General findings and caveats noted by the study authors: The apparently early recovery of alphabetaT-cell counts about two months after transplant reportedly depended on only several hundred rapidly expanded clones that came from non-depleted graft cells. The high TCRbeta diversity at day 60 in some patients was ascribed to recipient T cells and intrathymic progenitors that had survived conditioning. Over the following months the frequencies of hyperexpanded clones went down, and after one year T-cell counts and TCRbeta diversity were mostly credited to newly produced T cells.

The sample's treatment or condition label, decoded: allogeneic hematopoietic cell transplantation with graft depleted of TCRalphabeta T cells and CD19 B cells. The transplant recipients were children given TCRalphabeta/CD19-depleted allogeneic hematopoietic cell grafts. Via the germline V gene, CDR1 is SGDLS and CDR2 YYNGEE. Its CDR3 holds 17 amino acids, cysteine through phenylalanine. Of all the DNA, just the CDR3 is kept, 51 bases in frame from base 1. Libraries came from PCR. The reads were generated on an Illumina HiSeq 2500. TCR library preparation used molecular barcoding, with unique molecular identifiers applied to normalize quantification of the TCRbeta repertoire. Starting from the raw public reads, TCRdb applied fastp trimming at Q25, assembled clones with MiXCR and retained in-frame beta chains. CDR3 protein duplicates are merged, each entry listing the most common genes and DNA. This sample lists about 540,000 distinct CDR3 sequences; 27% were detected once. 30% to 45% of the sample lies in the top ten.

This clonotype was detected only a few times. Its antigen is unknown. The junction departs from germline at one end; a sequencing error may be responsible. The clonotype originates from a boy under two years old with Wiskott-Aldrich syndrome, due to receive a stem cell transplant. The starting material was PBMCs, obtained before TCRalphabeta/CD19-depleted stem cell transplant. Rearrangement joined TRBV9 to TRBJ2-3; no D gene can be assigned with confidence. The encoded CDR3 is CASSVGGPRPWADTHYF. The nucleotides are TGTGCCAGCAGCGTAGGTGGCCCCCGCCCCTGGGCAGATACGCATTATTTT.